This T cell receptor (beta chain) derives from a study of cytomegalovirus exposure and HLA in healthy donors. The CDR3 has 14 residues. Germline lookup yields CDR1 MNHEY and CDR2 SMNVEV (reference sequence). The V end was cut by 3 bases, the J end by 7 bases, with 13 bases between. Assay used: immunoSEQ multiplex PCR; TCRdb lists only in-frame clones, some missing. The sample yields roughly 250,000 clones, around 86% seen once. The chain employs TRBV27 and TRBJ2-1; D is possibly TRBD2 (6 bases). The sequence was obtained from a young woman in good health and CMV-seropositive. The specimen was PBMCs. CDR3 region: CASSFGGRRNEQFF. CDR3 nucleotides: TGTGCCAGCAGTTTTGGAGGGAGAAGAAATGAGCAGTTCTTC.